A single sample gave rise to the 29 T cell receptor beta chains below, sequenced in a study of blood T cell repertoires in COVID-19 (dated by TCRdb to the early 2020s). Libraries were made using the immunoSEQ multiplex PCR assay. TCRdb's version of the immuneACCESS table is confined to in-frame rearrangements and falls short of the full clone set. An unresolved V gene accounts for under half of the shortfall where checked; the remainder is of unknown origin. This sample lists some 260,000 clones; about 73% were detected once. Together, the top ten hold more than 2.5% of the sample. Input material: peripheral blood. Source of these receptors: a woman older than 75 with acute or convalescent COVID-19.

The chain combines TRBV7-2 with TRBJ1-3; TRBD1 matches at 7 bases. Trimming at V came to 2 bases and at J to 4 bases, leaving 5 bases not matched to a gene. CDR3 length: 15 amino acids. CDR1 SGHTA and CDR2 FQGNSA come from the germline V gene. CDR3 nucleotide sequence: TGTGCCAGCAGCTTAAAGGGGGCTCCCGGAAACACCATATATTTT. Protein sequence: CASSLKGAPGNTIYF.

This chain joins TRBV27 and TRBJ2-7, with D perhaps TRBD2 (5 bases). Germline CDR1 and CDR2: MNHEY and SMNVEV (reference sequence). The CDR3 length is 13 residues. The V end lost 7 bases, the J end lost 0 bases, and 10 bases lay between the germline ends. As DNA, the CDR3 is TGTGCCAGCACTTCACGGGGCTCCTACGAGCAGTACTTC. This encodes CASTSRGSYEQYF.

This clone was seen a handful of times. The CDR3 DNA reads as TGTGCCATCAGCCCCTCAGGGGGGAGGAGCTACGAGCAGTACTTC. This codes for CAISPSGGRSYEQYF. The rearrangement uses TRBV10-3 and TRBJ2-7, with D possibly TRBD1 on 7 matching bases. Trimming took off 6 bases at V and 3 bases at J, with 18 bases between the two ends. The length of the CDR3 is 15 residues. CDR1 is ENHRY, CDR2 SYGVKD, per germline.

The chain employs TRBV3-1 (or the pseudogene TRBV3-2) and TRBJ1-5, with D unresolved. From germline, CDR1 is LGHDT and CDR2 YNNKEL (reference sequence). The germline V and J ends were trimmed by 4 bases and 6 bases, with 7 bases remaining between them. The CDR3 spans 12 residues. The CDR3 DNA sequence: TGTGCCAGCAGCCGGGAGGGTCAGCCCCAGCATTTT. Amino acid sequence: CASSREGQPQHF.

This clone has more than one count but fewer than ten. The rearrangement joins TRBV7-9 to TRBJ1-5; 8 bases are shared with TRBD1. With V trimmed by 5 bases and J by 5 bases, 8 bases remained unmatched. CDR3 length: 15 amino acids. Germline CDR1 is SEHNR and CDR2 is FQNEAQ (reference sequence). The CDR3: CASSRGTGGDQPQHF. The CDR3 DNA sequence: TGTGCCAGCAGCCGAGGGACAGGCGGGGATCAGCCCCAGCATTTT.

The V gene is TRBV27, the J gene TRBJ2-7, with 7 bases lining up with TRBD2. This CDR3 has 13 residues. V lost 3 bases, J lost 4 bases, and 3 bases stayed unmatched. Germline V gives CDR1 MNHEY, CDR2 SMNVEV (reference sequence). This CDR3 reads CASSFLGGYEQYF. The CDR3 DNA follows: TGTGCCAGCAGTTTCTTGGGGGGGTACGAGCAGTACTTC.

The J gene is TRBJ2-3, the V gene TRBV7-9; 7 bases agree with TRBD2. The CDR3 loop spans 16 amino acids. Trimming removed 2 bases from V and 2 bases from J; junction bases left unmatched: 7. Germline assignment: CDR1 SEHNR and CDR2 FQNEAQ (reference sequence). CDR3 residues: CASSLRAGIATDTQYF. The DNA for the CDR3 is TGTGCCAGCAGCTTAAGAGCGGGGATAGCCACAGATACGCAGTATTTT. The full variable domain, in which reference TRBV7-9 and TRBJ2-3 provide the parts outside the CDR3, is DTGVSQNPRHKITKRGQNVTFRCDPISEHNRLYWYRQTLGQGPEFLTYFQNEAQLEKSRLLSDRFSAERPKGSFSTLEIQRTEQGDSAMYLCASSLRAGIATDTQYFGPGTRLTVL.

The V gene is TRBV28, the J gene TRBJ1-6; 8 bases line up with TRBD1. CDR3 size: 16 residues. The germline V gene encodes CDR1 MDHEN and CDR2 SYDVKM. V was clipped by 8 bases and J by 13 bases; unmatched bases: 19. This chain's CDR3 is CASGRTGGGLLFPLHF. Here the CDR3 DNA reads TGTGCCAGCGGACGTACAGGGGGGGGTTTGTTGTTCCCCCTCCACTTT.

The CDR3 DNA reads as TGCGCCAGCAGCCAAGATGGGCTGTATAATGAAAAACTGTTTTTT. This encodes CASSQDGLYNEKLFF. The chain links TRBV4-3 to TRBJ1-4; no clear D. Germline V gene lookup returns CDR1 LGHNA and CDR2 YSLEER. The CDR3 has 15 amino acids. V lost 0 bases and J lost 4, with 9 bases in between.

CDR3 nucleotide sequence: TGTGCCAGCAGCTTCGGCAGGGGGGTCGAGCAGTACTTC. It codes for CASSFGRGVEQYF. The chain recombines TRBV11-1 with TRBJ2-7, with a tentative D call TRBD1 (7 bases). The V gene lost 3 bases and the J gene lost 6 bases, with 12 bases spanning the gap. This CDR3 spans 13 amino acids. Looked up from germline, CDR1 is SGHAT and CDR2 is FQDESV (reference sequence). Drawing the rest from reference TRBV11-1 and TRBJ2-7, the complete variable domain is EAEVAQSPRYKITEKSQAVAFWCDPISGHATLYWYRQILGQGPELLVQFQDESVVDDSQLPKDRFSAERLKGVDSTLKIQPAELGDSAMYLCASSFGRGVEQYFGPGTRLTVT.

This clone has only a few counts. CDR3 in amino acids: CASSVEGGTGYTF. CDR3 sequence (DNA): TGTGCCAGCAGCGTAGAAGGGGGTACGGGCTACACCTTC. The chain has TRBV9 and TRBJ1-2; D might be TRBD1 (6 bases). The CDR3 contains 13 residues. V shed 0 bases and J shed 8 bases, with 11 bases lying between them. CDR1 is SGDLS and CDR2 is YYNGEE in the germline V gene.

The rearrangement joins TRBV5-1 to TRBJ1-6; 8 nucleotides match TRBD1. Per the germline V gene, CDR1 is SGHRS and CDR2 is YFSETQ. Trimming removed 0 bases from V and 2 bases from J; junction bases left unmatched: 4. The CDR3 contains 17 residues. CDR3 protein: CASSLAGQGAYNSPLHF. The CDR3 coding sequence is TGCGCCAGCAGCTTGGCCGGACAGGGTGCCTATAATTCACCCCTCCACTTT.

The chain links TRBV19 to TRBJ1-4; 7 positions match TRBD1. The CDR3 is 16 residues long. Germline loops: CDR1 LNHDA, CDR2 SQIVND (reference sequence). J gave up 5 bases and V 1 base, and 7 bases lay outside the gene matches. For the CDR3, the DNA is TGTGCCAGTAGTATAGGAACAGGGGCCTACAATGAAAAACTGTTTTTT. This codes for CASSIGTGAYNEKLFF.

The chain employs TRBV10-3 and TRBJ1-5; 10 bases match TRBD1. In germline, CDR1 is ENHRY, CDR2 SYGVKD. CDR3 length: 16 residues. Losses at the gene ends were 7 bases for V and 2 bases for J; bases not matched to a gene: 8. The DNA of the CDR3 is TGTGCCATCAAAGACGCCGGGACAGGGGGCAATCAGCCCCAGCATTTT. Translation: CAIKDAGTGGNQPQHF.

The chain recombines TRBV24-1 with TRBJ2-1; 10 bases line up with TRBD2. The trim removed 5 bases at V and 7 bases at J, leaving 4 bases unmatched. The CDR3 is made up of 14 amino acids. The germline V gene has CDR1 KGHDR and CDR2 SFDVKD. This chain's CDR3 is CATSVAGGGNEQFF. In DNA, the CDR3 is TGTGCCACCAGTGTAGCGGGAGGTGGTAATGAGCAGTTCTTC.

This clone was counted only a few times. The genes are TRBV6-1 and TRBJ1-6; D uncertain. Germline lookup yields CDR1 MNHNS and CDR2 SASEGT. The CDR3 length is 16 residues. The ends were cut back, 2 bases at V and 10 bases at J, with 18 bases in the middle. This CDR3 is CASSELVSGAASPLHF. The CDR3 bases are TGTGCCAGCAGTGAATTGGTTTCGGGAGCGGCATCACCCCTCCACTTT.

The chain recombines TRBV11-3 with TRBJ2-3; 7 bases map to TRBD1. The CDR3 covers 17 residues. Per the germline V gene, CDR1 is SGHNT and CDR2 is YENEEA. Germline trimming cut 4 bases from V and 5 bases from J; bases unmatched to any gene: 15. The CDR3 DNA sequence: TGTGCCAGCAGCTCCTCTTTTCGGACAGGAGCCGGAGATACGCAGTATTTT. It yields the protein CASSSSFRTGAGDTQYF.

The chain recombines TRBV7-9 with TRBJ2-3, with a tentative D call TRBD2 (6 bases). Germline-derived CDR1 and CDR2 are SEHNR and FQNEAQ (reference sequence). The ends were cut back, 3 bases at V and 0 bases at J, with 13 bases in the middle. The CDR3 is 16 amino acids. The CDR3 DNA reads as TGTGCCAGCAGCTTTTTTGGGGGGTCGAGCACAGATACGCAGTATTTT. Translation: CASSFFGGSSTDTQYF.

The chain recombines TRBV18 with TRBJ1-2; weak D call: TRBD1 (5 bases). CDR3 length: 16 residues. Germline V gives CDR1 KGHSH, CDR2 LQKENI. Trimming left V 0 bases short and J 4 bases short, with 15 bases between. DNA of the CDR3: TGTGCCAGCTCACCACCAATGGGCAGGGTTTTCTATGGCTACACCTTC. Translating it yields CASSPPMGRVFYGYTF.

In its sample, this clone was seen once. This rearrangement joins TRBV18 to TRBJ1-2; a possible D gene is TRBD1 (5 bases). The CDR3 is 14 amino acids. CDR1 is KGHSH, CDR2 LQKENI, per germline. Trimming removed 2 bases from V and 4 bases from J, with 11 bases in between. CDR3 sequence reads: CASSPTDSTYGYTF. The CDR3 region has the DNA TGTGCCAGCTCACCAACAGACAGTACCTATGGCTACACCTTC.

The chain combines TRBV28 with TRBJ2-4; D is possibly TRBD2 (8 bases). The CDR3 length is 17 residues. Germline CDR1 and CDR2: MDHEN and SYDVKM. The V end lost 7 bases, the J end lost 0 bases, and 19 bases lay between the germline ends. CDR3 sequence (DNA): TGTGCCAGCACCCCTCGGGAGGGGGCCCTAGCCAAAAACATTCAGTACTTC. It translates to CASTPREGALAKNIQYF.

This clone has only one observation. This chain links TRBV9 with TRBJ1-3; TRBD1 agrees at 9 bases. Trimming at V came to 4 bases and at J to 6 bases, leaving 11 bases not matched to a gene. The CDR3 totals 16 residues. CDR1 is SGDLS, CDR2 YYNGEE, per germline. CDR3 in amino acids: CASSINRDRDENTIYF. The DNA for the CDR3 is TGTGCCAGCAGCATCAATCGGGACAGGGACGAAAACACCATATATTTT.

The sample holds one count of this clone. The chain is built from TRBV7-2 and TRBJ2-3, with D hard to call. CDR1 SGHTA and CDR2 FQGNSA come from the germline V gene. V was trimmed by 2 bases and J by 7 bases, leaving 13 bases between them. The CDR3 runs 14 residues. CDR3 in DNA: TGTGCCAGCAGCTTACAAACAGCTTCGTATACGCAGTATTTT. Translating gives CASSLQTASYTQYF.

The chain carries TRBV19 and TRBJ1-5, with 10 bases that match TRBD1. V was clipped by 3 bases and J by 5 bases; unmatched bases: 4. This CDR3 region has 15 residues. CDR1 is LNHDA and CDR2 is SQIVND in the germline V gene (reference sequence). The CDR3 DNA follows: TGTGCCAGTAGTATGGGACAGGGGATTGATCAGCCCCAGCATTTT. Amino acid sequence: CASSMGQGIDQPQHF.

CDR3 loop: CASSFGSPGHEAFF. The CDR3 DNA reads as TGTGCCAGCAGCTTCGGGTCTCCGGGACATGAAGCTTTCTTT. The chain uses TRBV7-3 and TRBJ1-1; possibly TRBD1 for D (6 bases). The V gene lost 3 bases and the J gene lost 7 bases, with 15 bases spanning the gap. The V gene's germline CDR1 is SGHTA and CDR2 FQGTGA. This CDR3 is 14 amino acids long.

This rearrangement joins TRBV10-3 to TRBJ2-1, with 7 bases aligning to TRBD1. This CDR3 is 13 amino acids long. Trimming at V came to 4 bases and at J to 7 bases, leaving 4 bases not matched to a gene. CDR1 ENHRY and CDR2 SYGVKD come from the germline V gene. The CDR3: CAISVNRGNEQFF. The CDR3 region has the DNA TGTGCCATCAGTGTGAACAGGGGAAATGAGCAGTTCTTC.

The V gene is TRBV12-5, the J gene TRBJ1-6; TRBD1 aligns across 7 bases. The CDR3 has 15 amino acids. CDR1 and CDR2 from the germline V gene are LGHNT and FRNRAP. V shed 6 bases, J shed 4 bases, and the junction held 6 bases outside the gene matches. The CDR3 region is CASGSETGYNSPLHF. For the CDR3, the DNA is TGTGCTAGTGGCTCAGAGACAGGGTATAATTCACCCCTCCACTTT. The variable domain in full, completed from reference TRBV12-5 and TRBJ1-6, reads DARVTQTPRHKVTEMGQEVTMRCQPILGHNTVFWYRQTMMQGLELLAYFRNRAPLDDSGMPKDRFSAEMPDATLATLKIQPSEPRDSAVYFCASGSETGYNSPLHFGNGTRLTVT.

The chain joins TRBV6-2 or TRBV6-3 to TRBJ2-1, with TRBD2 identical over 10 bases. The CDR3 covers 17 residues. With 4 bases clipped from V and 3 bases from J, the junction kept 9 bases outside the gene matches. CDR1 is MNHEY, CDR2 SVGEGT, per germline. CDR3 DNA: TGTGCCAGCAGTTCCGCCTTGGTAGCGGGGGGCTACAATGAGCAGTTCTTC. Translated, it gives CASSSALVAGGYNEQFF.

The rearrangement joins TRBV28 to TRBJ2-5, with D possibly being TRBD2 (6 bases). Trimming removed 4 bases at V and 6 bases at J, with 18 bases between. The CDR3 is 15 amino acids. Germline CDR1 and CDR2: MDHEN and SYDVKM. CDR3 protein: CASSSGGAGIQTQYF. In DNA, the CDR3 is TGTGCCAGCAGTTCGGGCGGGGCGGGAATACAGACCCAGTACTTC.